This TCR beta chain derives from a study of T cell responses to AZD1222 COVID-19 vaccine. Findings and limits, study-wide: The sample set comprised mostly white British donors with more females, and clonal diversity was possibly underestimated. Sampled repertoires all dated from after the peak T cell response. Spike-specific TCR breadth rose after two AZD1222 doses, and depth rose as well.

The V end was cut by 6 bases, the J end by 0 bases, with 10 bases between. The CDR3 spans 14 residues. Germline CDR1 is SGHTS and CDR2 is YDEGEE. This clone was observed a handful of times. Its antigen remains unidentified. Assay: immunoSEQ multiplex PCR; the TCRdb copy retains only in-frame clones and omits some. This sample has fewer than 150,000 clones, with approximately 88% found just once. Here the sequenced sample was peripheral blood, taken on day 0 of AZD1222 vaccination. The chain employs TRBV5-8 and TRBJ2-1, with a tentative D call TRBD1 (5 bases). The clonotype originates from an adult in good health. The CDR3 here is CASKRDSSYNEQFF. The CDR3 DNA sequence: TGTGCCAGCAAACGCGACAGCTCCTACAATGAGCAGTTCTTC.